Below are 28 T cell receptor beta chains sequenced from a single sample in a study of T cell repertoires in cytomegalovirus infection. MiXCR was run by TCRdb on the reads, yielding one entry per CDR3 protein. The sample yields about 140,000 distinct CDR3 sequences, about 6% seen once. Sequenced sample: PBMCs. The origin of the receptors is a human donor in good health (CMV status not recorded). Some clones in this sample may be carry-over from other donors' samples.

The sample holds many counts of this clonotype. CDR3 sequence: CASSRNRDSAYEQYF. For the CDR3, the DNA is TGTGCCAGCAGTCGAAACCGGGACAGTGCCTACGAGCAGTACTTC. This chain uses TRBV11-1 with TRBJ2-7; 7 nucleotides agree with TRBD1. Germline CDR1 is SGHAT and CDR2 is FQDESV (reference sequence). The CDR3 has 15 amino acids. J gave up 2 bases and V 6 bases, and 10 bases lay outside the gene matches.

The sample holds many counts of this clonotype. The rearrangement uses TRBV7-2 and TRBJ1-6; tentative D call: TRBD1 (6 bases). The CDR3 is 15 residues long. Trimming took 3 bases from V and 7 from J, leaving 13 bases between them. Germline CDR1 is SGHTA and CDR2 is FQGNSA. The CDR3 DNA reads as TGTGCCAGCAGCTTCGGACAGACTTTAAATTCACCCCTCCACTTT. As protein: CASSFGQTLNSPLHF.

This chain links TRBV7-2 with TRBJ1-1, with 10 nucleotides matching TRBD1. The CDR3 is 13 residues long. The V gene end was trimmed by 4 bases and the J gene end by 5 bases; junction bases not matched to a gene: 1. Germline V CDR1 and CDR2: SGHTA, FQGNSA. The CDR3 protein is CASSWTGGTEAFF. The CDR3 DNA follows: TGTGCCAGCAGCTGGACAGGGGGTACTGAAGCTTTCTTT.

This clonotype has just one count. The CDR3 protein is CASSFETVDTDTQYF. CDR3 in DNA: TGTGCCAGCAGTTTCGAGACGGTAGACACAGATACGCAGTATTTT. The rearrangement links TRBV12-3 or TRBV12-4 to TRBJ2-3; D gene ambiguous. V lost 3 bases and J 2 bases, leaving 12 bases between the germline ends. This CDR3 has 15 amino acids.

The rearrangement joins TRBV20-1 to TRBJ1-6, with 10 bases fitting TRBD1. This CDR3 spans 16 amino acids. The germline V gene encodes CDR1 DFQATT and CDR2 SNEGSKA (reference sequence). V was clipped by 8 bases and J by 6 bases; unmatched bases: 13. CDR3 protein: CSHRRPGTGANSPLHF. The CDR3 nucleotides are TGCAGTCACAGGAGACCCGGGACAGGGGCTAATTCACCCCTCCACTTT.

This clonotype was seen ten or more times. V gene TRBV19 combines with J gene TRBJ2-3; tentative D call: TRBD2 (6 bases). Deletions cut 9 bases from V and 1 base from J, with 14 bases between. The CDR3 loop spans 14 amino acids. Germline CDR1 is LNHDA and CDR2 is SQIVND (reference sequence). This chain's CDR3 is CASQIGGGTDTQYF. CDR3 coding DNA: TGTGCCAGCCAGATCGGGGGTGGCACAGATACGCAGTATTTT.

This clonotype has a count of ten or more. The rearrangement links TRBV19 to TRBJ2-2; weak D call: TRBD2 (6 bases). Deletions cut 3 bases from V and 1 base from J, with 15 bases between. This CDR3 contains 17 residues. Germline-derived CDR1 and CDR2 are LNHDA and SQIVND (reference sequence). CDR3 residues: CASSIPRDLENTGELFF. The DNA for the CDR3 is TGTGCCAGTAGTATTCCCCGGGACTTGGAGAACACCGGGGAGCTGTTTTTT.

The chain employs TRBV7-6 and TRBJ2-5; 7 nucleotides agree with TRBD2. V shed 5 bases and J 2 bases; nucleotides not matched to a gene: 17. This CDR3 is built from 18 residues. CDR1 is SGHVS, CDR2 FNYEAQ, per germline. CDR3 sequence (DNA): TGTGCCAGCAGCCCTAAACTCAACGCGGGGGTGTTACAAGAGACCCAGTACTTC. Translation: CASSPKLNAGVLQETQYF. Full variable domain (outside the CDR3, taken from reference TRBV7-6 and TRBJ2-5): GAGVSQSPRYKVTKRGQDVALRCDPISGHVSLYWYRQALGQGPEFLTYFNYEAQQDKSGLPNDRFSAERPEGSISTLTIQRTEQRDSAMYRCASSPKLNAGVLQETQYFGPGTRLLVL.

Ten or more counts support this clonotype. The CDR3 protein is CASSSMLGAGEQYF. CDR3 in DNA: TGTGCCAGCAGCTCCATGTTGGGGGCGGGCGAGCAGTACTTC. This rearrangement joins TRBV7-2 to TRBJ2-7, with D maybe TRBD1 (6 bases). Trimming pared 4 bases from V and 6 bases from J, leaving 16 bases between. The CDR3 extends over 14 amino acids. Germline CDR1 and CDR2: SGHTA and FQGNSA.

This clonotype was seen a handful of times. The V and J genes are TRBV19 and TRBJ2-7; no reliable D call. The CDR3 runs to 15 residues. CDR1 and CDR2 from the germline V gene are LNHDA and SQIVND (reference sequence). Between the trimmed V and J ends, which lost 4 bases and 0 bases, there was a span of 13 bases. The CDR3 nucleotides read TGTGCCAGTAGTACGACTGACACCGTCTCCTACGAGCAGTACTTC. It yields the protein CASSTTDTVSYEQYF.

V is TRBV14 and J is TRBJ1-6; D uncertain. CDR3 length: 17 residues. Trimming removed 4 bases at V and 6 bases at J, with 19 bases between. Germline V gene lookup returns CDR1 SGHDN and CDR2 FVKESK. The CDR3 here is CASSLIRATSGNSPLHF. In DNA form, the CDR3 reads TGTGCCAGCAGCCTCATAAGAGCGACGTCTGGTAATTCACCCCTCCACTTT.

This clonotype was found many times. V and J are TRBV7-2 and TRBJ1-2; 8 bases match TRBD1. Germline-derived CDR1 and CDR2 are SGHTA and FQGNSA. This CDR3 comprises 15 residues. V dropped 5 bases and J dropped 3; count of bases not matched to a gene: 8. CDR3 sequence: CASSLGQATYYGYTF. The DNA of the CDR3 is TGTGCCAGCAGCCTGGGACAGGCGACTTACTATGGCTACACCTTC.

In this sample, this clonotype turned up a few times. This chain uses TRBV10-3 with TRBJ1-2; D call uncertain. CDR3 length: 12 residues. CDR1 and CDR2 from the germline V gene are ENHRY and SYGVKD. Trimming removed 0 bases from V and 9 bases from J, with 8 bases in between. CDR3 loop: CAISESRGSYTF. The CDR3 region has the DNA TGTGCCATCAGTGAGTCGCGGGGTAGCTACACCTTC.

In its sample, this clonotype was seen many times. The V and J genes are TRBV6-1 and TRBJ1-6, with D maybe TRBD1 (5 bases). The V gene's germline CDR1 is MNHNS and CDR2 SASEGT. Deletions cut 5 bases from V and 7 bases from J, with 6 bases between. CDR3 length: 12 residues. CDR3 sequence reads: CASSYRNSPLHF. The CDR3 nucleotides read TGTGCCAGCAGTTACAGGAATTCACCCCTCCACTTT.

This clonotype was recorded at least ten times. The CDR3 protein is CASSPTFSEQYF. The CDR3 nucleotides read TGTGCCAGCAGTCCTACATTTTCCGAGCAGTACTTC. V is TRBV7-9 and J is TRBJ2-7, with D unclear. Between the trimmed V and J ends, which lost 6 bases and 6 bases, there was a span of 12 bases. There are 12 residues in the CDR3. CDR1 and CDR2 (germline): SEHNR, FQNEAQ (reference sequence).

The table lists this clonotype with many counts. The chain recombines TRBV18 with TRBJ1-3; TRBD1 might be the D (5 bases). Looked up from germline, CDR1 is KGHSH and CDR2 is LQKENI. CDR3 length equals 16 residues. V was shortened by 1 base and J by 0 bases, with 10 bases between the two germline ends. The CDR3 is CASSPQGTGSGNTIYF. The CDR3 region has the DNA TGTGCCAGCTCACCACAGGGGACCGGCTCTGGAAACACCATATATTTT.

This clonotype showed up many times. Here the CDR3 reads CASSDRDRVGNQPQHF. The CDR3 DNA reads as TGTGCCAGCAGCGACCGGGACAGGGTGGGCAATCAGCCCCAGCATTTT. This chain links TRBV7-2 with TRBJ1-5; 9 bases are shared with TRBD1. This CDR3 comprises 16 residues. Germline V CDR1 and CDR2: SGHTA, FQGNSA. V trimming: 5 bases; J trimming: 2 bases; junction bases outside the gene matches: 7.

This sequence joins TRBV7-3 and TRBJ1-1; no definite D call. Germline V lookup: CDR1 SGHTA, CDR2 FQGTGA. Trimming removed 2 bases at V and 3 bases at J, with 13 bases between. There are 15 residues in the CDR3. Here the CDR3 reads CASSLSGDGYTEAFF. CDR3 in DNA: TGTGCCAGCAGCTTATCAGGCGATGGGTACACTGAAGCTTTCTTT.

The chain has TRBV12-5 and TRBJ2-2; no firm D call. Germline CDR1 is LGHNT and CDR2 is FRNRAP. Between the trimmed V and J ends, which lost 5 bases and 3 bases, there was a span of 4 bases. CDR3 length: 12 amino acids. The CDR3 DNA is TGTGCTAGTGGTCAATACACCGGGGAGCTGTTTTTT. Residues: CASGQYTGELFF.

Many counts were recorded for this clonotype. The V call is TRBV28, the J call TRBJ2-5; D not certain. Germline CDR1 and CDR2: MDHEN and SYDVKM. This CDR3 has 15 amino acids. V shed 1 base and J shed 1 base, with 10 bases lying between them. CDR3 sequence (DNA): TGTGCCAGCAGTTTATCCGGCCCCCTCCAAGAGACCCAGTACTTC. Amino acid sequence: CASSLSGPLQETQYF.

This clonotype was picked up a small number of times. V usage is TRBV19 and J usage is TRBJ1-3; no clear D gene. Trimming pared 3 bases from V and 0 bases from J, leaving 12 bases between. The germline V gene has CDR1 LNHDA and CDR2 SQIVND (reference sequence). The CDR3 spans 16 residues. CDR3 nucleotide sequence: TGTGCCAGTAGTATCGACGGAAGCGCCTCTGGAAACACCATATATTTT. The encoded protein is CASSIDGSASGNTIYF.

This clonotype appeared many times. The chain links TRBV7-2 to TRBJ1-4; 11 positions agree with TRBD1. The CDR3 consists of 17 residues. Germline V CDR1 and CDR2: SGHTA, FQGNSA. Losses at the gene ends were 0 bases for V and 7 bases for J; bases not matched to a gene: 7. CDR3 residues: CASSLAPGTGGSEKLFF. In DNA, the CDR3 is TGTGCCAGCAGCTTAGCGCCGGGGACAGGGGGTAGTGAAAAACTGTTTTTT.

This clonotype was counted at least ten times. The chain employs TRBV2 and TRBJ2-6; possibly TRBD2 for D (5 bases). CDR3 size: 12 residues. V was clipped by 8 bases and J by 5 bases, with 7 bases between them. Germline V gene lookup returns CDR1 SNHLY and CDR2 FYNNEI. The chain's CDR3 is CASGSRANVLTF. The CDR3 DNA follows: TGTGCCAGCGGGAGTCGGGCCAACGTCCTGACTTTC.

At least ten counts were recorded for this clonotype. This chain links TRBV12-3 or TRBV12-4 with TRBJ1-2, with D uncertain. CDR3 size: 13 residues. The V and J ends lost 6 bases and 4 bases respectively, with 12 bases between them. The CDR3 region is CASRPDGGYGYTF. The CDR3 coding sequence is TGTGCCAGCAGACCGGACGGTGGCTATGGCTACACCTTC.

This clonotype came up a few times. This chain joins TRBV28 and TRBJ2-2, with 14 bases fitting TRBD2. V was clipped by 5 bases and J by 4 bases; unmatched bases: 6. CDR1 and CDR2 (germline): MDHEN, SYDVKM. There are 17 residues in the CDR3. Written as DNA, the CDR3 is TGTGCCAGCAGTCCACCGGGACTAGCGGGGGCCACCGGGGAGCTGTTTTTT. Translation: CASSPPGLAGATGELFF.

As to this clonotype: A clone one base away is much larger, so this may be a read error. This chain links TRBV7-9 with TRBJ2-3; D may correspond to TRBD1 or TRBD2 (5 bases each). The V and J ends lost 4 bases and 1 base respectively, with 12 bases between them. Germline values: CDR1 SEHNR, CDR2 FQNEAQ (reference sequence). The CDR3 has 15 residues. The CDR3 DNA reads as TGTGCCAGCAGCTCCGGGACGTATTGCACAGATACGCAGTATTTT. This sequence encodes CASSSGTYCTDTQYF.

This clonotype showed up many times. This rearrangement joins TRBV12-3 or TRBV12-4 to TRBJ1-2, with 8 bases matching TRBD1. V lost 7 bases to trimming and J lost 1 base; unmatched junction nucleotides: 5. The CDR3 is 14 residues long. The CDR3 region has the DNA TGTGCCAGCACTTTGACAGGGGTTAACTATGGCTACACCTTC. Protein sequence: CASTLTGVNYGYTF.

This clonotype was seen a handful of times. The chain is built from TRBV27 and TRBJ2-1; D is uncertain. The germline CDR1 and CDR2 sequences are MNHEY and SMNVEV (reference sequence). This CDR3 comprises 15 residues. Trimming took 0 bases from V and 0 from J, leaving 6 bases between them. This CDR3 is CASSLSASSYNEQFF. The CDR3, as DNA: TGTGCCAGCAGTTTATCGGCCAGCTCCTACAATGAGCAGTTCTTC.